This T cell receptor (beta chain) was recorded in a study of T-cell reconstitution after alpha-beta-depleted transplantation in children (TCRdb year 2016). For context, the study as a whole: Using TCR repertoire profiling, the study quantitatively followed how T-cell immune reconstitution unfolded in children after TCRalphabeta/CD19-depleted allogeneic hematopoietic cell transplantation. General conclusions and limits of the study: In some patients, high TCRbeta diversity at day 60 was attributed to recipient T cells and intrathymic progenitors that had survived conditioning. Hyperexpanded clone frequencies declined over subsequent months; after one year, T-cell counts and TCRbeta diversity were mostly attributed to newly produced T cells. About two months after transplant, the apparently early recovery of alphabetaT-cell counts reportedly depended on just several hundred clones that had expanded rapidly and came from non-depleted graft cells.

This clonotype has ten or more counts. This receptor's antigen is unknown. Base-call qualities are not available, and no considerably larger clone is one nucleotide away. What the treatment or condition label conveys for this sample: allogeneic hematopoietic cell transplantation with graft depleted of TCRalphabeta T cells and CD19 B cells. The transplant recipients were children given TCRalphabeta/CD19-depleted allogeneic hematopoietic cell grafts. V gives up 3 bases and J gives up 5 bases, and the segment between their germline ends measures 5 bases. In the germline V gene, CDR1 corresponds to KGHSH and CDR2 to LQKENI. The CDR3 runs 12 residues from the cysteine to the phenylalanine. The DNA shown is the 36-base CDR3, in frame from base 1. Library creation used PCR. Sequencing instrument: Illumina HiSeq 2500. To normalize quantification of the TCRbeta repertoire, the TCR libraries were built with molecular barcoding that relied on unique molecular identifiers. TCRdb's own reprocessing of the public reads used fastp at Q25 and MiXCR and kept productive beta chains. Duplicate CDR3 protein sequences are folded into a single record with the most common DNA and genes. The sample contains 60,000 to 70,000 distinct CDR3 sequences, 4.9% of them found a single time. The ten largest clones add up to approximately 17% of the sample.

In this chain, TRBV18 is recombined with TRBJ1-5; no confident D gene assignment can be made. The sample in question was PBMCs, mostly from graft donor cells, obtained 180 days after TCRalphabeta/CD19-depleted stem cell transplant. This TCR derives from a boy in the first two years of life who had a stem cell transplant for acute myeloid leukemia, so the T cells may come from the graft donor. The CDR3 is CASSPSDQPQHF. The DNA is as follows: TGTGCCAGCTCACCTTCAGATCAGCCCCAGCATTTT.